This T cell receptor beta chain was profiled in a study of OX40 agonist ivuxolimab in advanced cancers. Study summary: Partial responses were recorded for three patients, including one with hepatocellular carcinoma and two with cutaneous melanoma. Study conclusions and caveats: Among the least clonally expanded were partial responders at 0.1-3.0 mg/kg.

Clones were read by immunoSEQ multiplex PCR, and TCRdb kept only the in-frame ones, dropping some. Of about 35,000 clones listed, more than 60% were seen once; the top ten hold 13% to 15%. Regarding this clone: Its target is not known.

CDR1 and CDR2 (germline): MDHEN, SYDVKM. Deletions cut 5 bases from V and 7 bases from J, with 9 bases between. The CDR3 has 12 residues. The J gene is TRBJ1-5, the V gene TRBV28; no reliable D call. The sequenced sample was CD4+ or CD8+ T cells sorted from blood, obtained in a trial of the OX40 agonist ivuxolimab. The TCR originated in an adult with an advanced solid tumor such as melanoma, head and neck, liver or kidney cancer. CDR3 protein: CASSRERQPQHF. CDR3 bases: TGTGCCAGCAGTAGAGAGAGGCAGCCCCAGCATTTT.